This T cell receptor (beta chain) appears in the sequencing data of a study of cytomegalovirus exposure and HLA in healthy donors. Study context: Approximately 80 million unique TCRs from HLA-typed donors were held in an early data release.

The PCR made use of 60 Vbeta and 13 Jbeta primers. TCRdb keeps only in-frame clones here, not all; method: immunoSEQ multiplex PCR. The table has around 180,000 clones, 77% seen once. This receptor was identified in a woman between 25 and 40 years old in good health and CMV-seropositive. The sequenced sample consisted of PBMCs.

CDR3 DNA sequence: TGTGCCACCCGAGATGGGGGCAGTGAGACCCAGTACTTC. Translation gives CATRDGGSETQYF. This chain connects TRBV2 to TRBJ2-5, with D possibly TRBD1 on 6 matching bases. In germline, CDR1 is SNHLY, CDR2 FYNNEI. The CDR3 covers 13 residues. The germline V and J ends were trimmed by 10 bases and 5 bases, with 17 bases remaining between them.